This T cell receptor beta chain was profiled in a study of T cells in localized non-small cell lung cancer. Study-level results: Paired adjacent lung recovered a median approximately 57 of the top 100 tumor clones. Clonality of T cells reached its maximum in uninvolved adjacent lung, surpassing tumor. Longer overall survival was linked to higher blood T cell density.

Concerning this clone: Its specificity is not known.

Sequenced by immunoSEQ multiplex PCR; TCRdb stores in-frame clones only, minus some. The table includes 5,500 to 7,000 clones, around 84% detected once. V lost 6 bases and J lost 7; bases outside the gene matches: 5. The CDR3 runs to 13 residues. Looked up from germline, CDR1 is LNHDA and CDR2 is SQIVND (reference sequence). The input for sequencing was peripheral blood mononuclear cells, taken before any cancer treatment. The receptor comes from an older female donor with stage II lung adenocarcinoma. The rearrangement links TRBV19 to TRBJ2-5, with TRBD1 matching over 10 bases. CDR3 bases: TGTGCCAGTAGCGCGGGACAGGGGACGACCCAGTACTTC. Translating it yields CASSAGQGTTQYF. Using reference TRBV19 and TRBJ2-5 for the parts outside the CDR3, the full variable domain is DGGITQSPKYLFRKEGQNVTLSCEQNLNHDAMYWYRQDPGQGLRLIYYSQIVNDFQKGDIAEGYSVSREKKESFPLTVTSAQKNPTAFYLCASSAGQGTTQYFGPGTRLLVL.